The subject of this entry is one TCR beta chain. The sample belongs to a study of cytomegalovirus exposure and HLA in healthy donors. Use of 60 Vbeta and 13 Jbeta primers characterized the PCR. Clones were sequenced by immunoSEQ multiplex PCR, and TCRdb holds only the in-frame ones, with some missing. Here the sample spans around 150,000 clones, 75% to 85% being singletons. The J segment lost 2 bases and the V segment lost 1 base, leaving 5 bases of the junction unmatched. Germline CDR1 SGHDN, CDR2 FVKESK. This CDR3 spans 16 amino acids. The receptor was isolated from a female donor in good health and CMV-seropositive. The source material was PBMCs. The chain joins TRBV14 to TRBJ2-3; 8 bases fit TRBD2. This chain's CDR3 is CASSQVTGGITDTQYF. The DNA for the CDR3 is TGTGCCAGCAGCCAAGTTACGGGAGGGATCACAGATACGCAGTATTTT.